The 24 T cell receptor beta chains below were found in one sample sequenced in a study of cytomegalovirus exposure and HLA in healthy donors. The PCR employed 60 Vbeta primers together with 13 Jbeta primers. Repertoires were generated with immunoSEQ multiplex PCR, while TCRdb's copy carries only in-frame clones and drops some. The table has nearly 300,000 clones, roughly 89% seen once. Material: PBMCs. These receptors were taken from a man aged 40-49 years in good health and CMV-seropositive.

The chain couples TRBV2 to TRBJ2-7; no reliable D call. The CDR3 is 12 residues long. The germline V and J ends were trimmed by 3 bases and 3 bases, with 6 bases remaining between them. Per germline, CDR1 SNHLY and CDR2 FYNNEI. CDR3 in DNA: TGTGCCAGCAGTGATAACAGCTACGAGCAGTACTTC. This codes for CASSDNSYEQYF.

V is TRBV5-4 and J is TRBJ2-7; 8 nucleotides line up with TRBD2. The CDR3 extends over 15 amino acids. Germline-derived CDR1 and CDR2 are SGHNT and YYREEE (reference sequence). V was clipped by 7 bases and J by 0 bases; unmatched bases: 9. The CDR3 sequence is CASGGYTSGSYEQYF. In DNA, the CDR3 is TGTGCCAGCGGGGGATATACTAGCGGCTCCTACGAGCAGTACTTC. Drawing the rest from reference TRBV5-4 and TRBJ2-7, the complete variable domain is ETGVTQSPTHLIKTRGQQVTLRCSSQSGHNTVSWYQQALGQGPQFIFQYYREEENGRGNFPPRFSGLQFPNYSSELNVNALELDDSALYLCASGGYTSGSYEQYFGPGTRLTVT.

The chain recombines TRBV30 with TRBJ2-7, with 7 positions matching TRBD1. V trimming: 3 bases; J trimming: 4 bases; junction bases outside the gene matches: 6. Germline CDR1 reads GTSNPN; CDR2 reads SVGIG (reference sequence). This CDR3 comprises 13 residues. CDR3 sequence: CAWRQGQSYEQYF. CDR3 sequence (DNA): TGTGCCTGGAGACAGGGGCAATCGTACGAGCAGTACTTC.

The table lists this clone with a few counts. The CDR3 loop reads CASTSPDTGQYF. CDR3 DNA sequence: TGTGCCAGCACCTCCCCCGACACAGGGCAGTATTTT. This chain joins TRBV6-5 and TRBJ2-3, with D maybe TRBD1 (5 bases). CDR1 MNHEY and CDR2 SVGAGI come from the germline V gene. V lost 7 bases, J lost 11 bases, and 16 bases lay in between. The CDR3 spans 12 residues.

With respect to this clone: This sample includes further DNA sequences coding for the same CDR3. The chain recombines TRBV7-3 with TRBJ2-1; TRBD2 matches at 10 bases. CDR3 length equals 15 residues. The germline V gene has CDR1 SGHTA and CDR2 FQGTGA. V was clipped by 2 bases and J by 4 bases; unmatched bases: 2. The CDR3 region is CASSLLAGAYNEQFF. Here the CDR3 DNA reads TGTGCCAGCAGCTTACTAGCGGGAGCTTACAATGAGCAGTTCTTC.

This chain uses TRBV7-3 with TRBJ2-5; 7 bases match TRBD1. V lost 5 bases and J lost 4; bases outside the gene matches: 7. This CDR3 has 14 residues. CDR1 SGHTA and CDR2 FQGTGA come from the germline V gene. Here the CDR3 reads CASSQDRLGETQYF. The CDR3 nucleotides are TGTGCCAGCAGCCAGGACAGGTTGGGAGAGACCCAGTACTTC.

There are a few counts of this clone. The rearrangement links TRBV6-6 to TRBJ1-3; no clear D gene. CDR3 length: 12 residues. The ends were cut back, 8 bases at V and 4 bases at J, with 9 bases in the middle. Germline lookup yields CDR1 MNHNY and CDR2 SVGAGI (reference sequence). In DNA form, the CDR3 reads TGTGCCAGCGCAGTATACGGAAACACCATATATTTT. Translating it yields CASAVYGNTIYF.

The sample holds a few counts of this clone. The chain combines TRBV19 with TRBJ2-6; 11 nucleotides align to TRBD2. Germline V gene sequence: CDR1 LNHDA, CDR2 SQIVND (reference sequence). The length of the CDR3 is 20 residues. J was trimmed by 0 bases and V by 2 bases; bases with no gene match: 9. The CDR3 DNA follows: TGTGCCAGTAGTATACGAGAAGGACTAGCGGGCCGCTCTGGGGCCAACGTCCTGACTTTC. Its protein is CASSIREGLAGRSGANVLTF.

This clone was detected only a few times. This rearrangement joins TRBV6-4 to TRBJ2-6, with TRBD2 as a possible D gene (6 bases). Germline V lookup: CDR1 MRHNA, CDR2 SNTAGT. CDR3 size: 16 residues. The V end was cut by 2 bases, the J end by 2 bases, with 10 bases between. CDR3 loop: CASSDSWGAGANVLTF. CDR3 in DNA: TGTGCCAGCAGTGACAGTTGGGGGGCTGGGGCCAACGTCCTGACTTTC.

This clone was seen more than once but under ten times. The chain links TRBV14 to TRBJ2-1, with TRBD2 matching over 8 bases. Germline-derived CDR1 and CDR2 are SGHDN and FVKESK. This CDR3 comprises 17 residues. J lost 6 bases, V lost 1 base, and 11 bases had no gene match. Here the CDR3 DNA reads TGTGCCAGCAGCCAAGTCCCACGGAGGACTAGCCCCAATGAGCAGTTCTTC. Amino acid sequence: CASSQVPRRTSPNEQFF.

The chain links TRBV7-6 to TRBJ2-7; 11 bases align to TRBD2. V was pared by 5 bases and J by 1 base, with 4 bases of the junction left unmatched. This CDR3 comprises 15 residues. The germline CDR1 and CDR2 sequences are SGHVS and FNYEAQ. The CDR3 DNA reads TGTGCCAGCAGCAGAGGGACTAGCGGTTCCTACGAGCAGTACTTC. Its protein is CASSRGTSGSYEQYF. Full variable domain (outside the CDR3, taken from reference TRBV7-6 and TRBJ2-7): GAGVSQSPRYKVTKRGQDVALRCDPISGHVSLYWYRQALGQGPEFLTYFNYEAQQDKSGLPNDRFSAERPEGSISTLTIQRTEQRDSAMYRCASSRGTSGSYEQYFGPGTRLTVT.

J is TRBJ2-2 and V is TRBV4-1; 9 positions agree with TRBD1. The V gene's germline CDR1 is MGHRA and CDR2 YSYEKL. This CDR3 region has 18 residues. After removal of 1 base from V and 4 bases from J, the junction contained 10 bases not matched to a gene. In nucleotides, the CDR3 is TGCGCCAGCAGCCAAGCCTGGGGGACAGGGCTGAGCACCGGGGAGCTGTTTTTT. Amino acid sequence: CASSQAWGTGLSTGELFF.

The J gene is TRBJ1-5, the V gene TRBV19; a possible D gene is TRBD1 (6 bases). With 4 bases removed from V and 2 bases from J, the gap between germline ends came to 9 bases. The CDR3 has 14 residues. Germline CDR1 reads LNHDA; CDR2 reads SQIVND (reference sequence). The CDR3 protein is CASSRRQGNQPQHF. For the CDR3, the DNA is TGTGCCAGTAGTAGACGACAGGGCAATCAGCCCCAGCATTTT. Looking up the rest from reference TRBV19 and TRBJ1-5 gives the full variable domain: DGGITQSPKYLFRKEGQNVTLSCEQNLNHDAMYWYRQDPGQGLRLIYYSQIVNDFQKGDIAEGYSVSREKKESFPLTVTSAQKNPTAFYLCASSRRQGNQPQHFGDGTRLSIL.

The chain has TRBV6-1 and TRBJ2-4, with 9 bases identical to TRBD2. Germline CDR1 MNHNS, CDR2 SASEGT. Trimming cost V 8 bases and J 2 bases; bases outside gene matches: 4. The CDR3 is 14 amino acids. The DNA of the CDR3 is TGTGCCAGCCAGCCTAGCGGGACCAAAAACATTCAGTACTTC. It translates to CASQPSGTKNIQYF.

The chain combines TRBV10-3 with TRBJ2-3; 10 bases are a match to TRBD1. The CDR3 runs to 15 residues. The V gene end was trimmed by 5 bases and the J gene end by 1 base; junction bases not matched to a gene: 3. CDR1 and CDR2 (germline): ENHRY, SYGVKD. The CDR3, as DNA: TGTGCCATCAGTATAGGGACAGGGGGCACAGATACGCAGTATTTT. Protein sequence: CAISIGTGGTDTQYF.

This chain connects TRBV11-2 to TRBJ1-5, with a possible D match to TRBD1 (6 bases). Per germline, CDR1 SGHAT and CDR2 FQNNGV. V was shortened by 1 base and J by 5 bases, with 9 bases between the two germline ends. CDR3 length: 14 amino acids. CDR3 loop: CASSLGGLDQPQHF. For the CDR3, the DNA is TGTGCCAGCAGCTTAGGGGGGCTGGATCAGCCCCAGCATTTT.

The chain employs TRBV27 and TRBJ2-3; 12 bases match TRBD2. Germline V lookup: CDR1 MNHEY, CDR2 SMNVEV (reference sequence). With 5 bases clipped from V and 2 bases from J, the junction kept 8 bases outside the gene matches. The CDR3 spans 17 residues. CDR3 amino acids: CASSPRLAGALTDTQYF. In DNA form, the CDR3 reads TGTGCCAGCAGTCCCCGACTAGCGGGAGCCCTCACAGATACGCAGTATTTT.

This chain uses TRBV7-6 with TRBJ2-7, with a possible D match to TRBD1 (6 bases). This CDR3 spans 16 amino acids. Germline values: CDR1 SGHVS, CDR2 FNYEAQ. V lost 5 bases to trimming and J lost 1 base, with 18 bases between them. In nucleotides, the CDR3 is TGTGCCAGCAGCACGACGAGGGGGACCCCTTCCTACGAGCAGTACTTC. It codes for CASSTTRGTPSYEQYF.

This chain joins TRBV10-3 and TRBJ2-5, with 9 bases fitting TRBD2. The CDR3 is 14 amino acids. V was pared by 8 bases and J by 5 bases, with 9 bases of the junction left unmatched. Germline V CDR1 and CDR2: ENHRY, SYGVKD. CDR3 coding DNA: TGTGCCATCTCCAAGCGGGAGGTGAGGGAGACCCAGTACTTC. Translation: CAISKREVRETQYF.

The chain combines TRBV27 with TRBJ2-7; possibly TRBD1 for D (5 bases). This CDR3 comprises 17 residues. Germline values: CDR1 MNHEY, CDR2 SMNVEV (reference sequence). Trimming took 5 bases from V and 1 from J, leaving 21 bases between them. In DNA form, the CDR3 reads TGTGCCAGCAGTCTGTATTTCAGGGCTGTGGGATCCTACGAGCAGTACTTC. This codes for CASSLYFRAVGSYEQYF.

This clone showed up just a few times. V gene TRBV14 combines with J gene TRBJ1-1; perhaps TRBD1 as D (5 bases). The CDR3 contains 15 residues. The ends were cut back, 4 bases at V and 0 bases at J, with 12 bases in the middle. Germline V CDR1 and CDR2: SGHDN, FVKESK. CDR3: CASSPWTNLNTEAFF. The CDR3 DNA is TGTGCCAGCAGCCCCTGGACAAATCTGAACACTGAAGCTTTCTTT.

V gene TRBV28 combines with J gene TRBJ1-6; D is possibly TRBD1 (6 bases). Germline V gene sequence: CDR1 MDHEN, CDR2 SYDVKM. The CDR3 is made up of 16 amino acids. V lost 7 bases and J 4 bases, leaving 17 bases between the germline ends. CDR3 in amino acids: CASMRGRAQYNSPLHF. Written as DNA, the CDR3 is TGTGCCAGCATGAGGGGGAGGGCCCAGTATAATTCACCCCTCCACTTT.

V usage is TRBV7-2 and J usage is TRBJ1-5; the D gene is possibly TRBD1 (6 bases). The V gene's germline CDR1 is SGHTA and CDR2 FQGNSA. CDR3 length: 16 amino acids. V was clipped by 5 bases and J by 0 bases, with 14 bases between them. This CDR3 is CASSPWTDHSNQPQHF. Written as DNA, the CDR3 is TGTGCCAGCAGCCCTTGGACAGATCATAGCAATCAGCCCCAGCATTTT.

This sequence joins TRBV2 and TRBJ1-1; 7 bases fit TRBD1. The CDR3 length is 14 residues. V lost 10 bases, J lost 3 bases, and 11 bases stayed unmatched. Per the germline V gene, CDR1 is SNHLY and CDR2 is FYNNEI. CDR3 residues: CATNRDSLDTEAFF. The CDR3 DNA is TGTGCCACAAACCGGGACAGCCTAGACACTGAAGCTTTCTTT.